This T cell receptor beta chain is from a study of blood T cell repertoires in COVID-19. Cohort 3 donors counted as recovered after two negative PCRs, clearance, or resolved symptoms. V lost 3 bases and J lost 1, with 19 bases in between. Germline V gives CDR1 SGHRS, CDR2 YFSETQ. The length of the CDR3 is 17 residues. This clone appeared a single time. Sequencing used immunoSEQ multiplex PCR; TCRdb keeps in-frame clones, though not all of them. The sample holds a few hundred thousand clones, about 90% seen once. Sequenced: PBMCs or T cells enriched from blood (not recorded which). The rearrangement links TRBV5-1 to TRBJ1-1; perhaps TRBD1 as D (5 bases). The clonotype originates from a woman aged 30 to 39 who had recovered from COVID-19. CDR3 DNA: TGCGCCAGCAGCTCCGGACGGGGGTTGAACAAGAACACTGAAGCTTTCTTT. Amino acid sequence: CASSSGRGLNKNTEAFF.